The 27 T cell receptor beta chains listed next were all sequenced from one sample in a study of tumor-infiltrating lymphocytes in primary liver carcinoma. Both RNA and DNA were isolated together from approximately 20-30 mg of bulk tissue that had not been sorted. The input was around 500 ng total RNA; TCR beta cDNA was made from it with a constant-region primer. Library construction for TCR beta comprised three nested multiplex PCR rounds performed with slightly modified ARM-PCR. A C-beta reverse primer was combined with TRBV1-TRBV30 forward primers in the first two PCR rounds, and each round had approximately 9 cycles. MiXCR was run by TCRdb on the multiplex PCR reads, yielding one entry per CDR3 protein. The table shows tens of thousands of distinct CDR3 sequences, with 72% occurring only once. Sequencing was done on a sample of liver tumor tissue from sampling region 1. Subset: tumor region T1, superior pole. These receptors originate from a man aged 40-55 years with primary liver carcinoma and hepatitis B virus infection.

With respect to this clonotype: Because it lacks the conserved phenylalanine or tryptophan at the end, this CDR3 is likely a read error. The gene calls are TRBV12-3 or TRBV12-4 and TRBJ1-1; D uncertain. The CDR3 covers 14 residues. Trimming shortened V by 5 bases and J by 4 bases, and 14 bases separated the two germline ends. The CDR3 sequence is CASSPQHGSTEAFS. The CDR3 DNA sequence: TGTGCCAGCAGTCCCCAACATGGTAGCACTGAAGCTTTCTCG.

Worth noting for this clonotype: The germline gene is not matched at one end of the junction; a read error may be the cause. This chain joins TRBV29-1 and TRBJ2-1; 8 nucleotides match TRBD1. The germline V gene encodes CDR1 SQVTM and CDR2 ANQGSEA. CDR3 length: 11 residues. The CDR3 spells CSALTGGQQFF. Written as DNA, the CDR3 is TGCAGCGCCCTCACAGGGGGTCAGCAGTTCTTT.

A note on this clonotype: Its ends do not fully match the called genes, so a read error is possible. The chain links TRBV7-8 to TRBJ2-1; 16 bases line up with TRBD2. Germline CDR1 reads SGHVS; CDR2 reads FQNEAQ. The CDR3 has 15 amino acids. The CDR3 spells CASSPGTSGRDEQLF. CDR3 DNA sequence: TGTGCCAGCAGTCCCGGGACTAGCGGGAGGGATGAGCAGCTCTTC.

This clonotype is a singleton in its sample. The chain employs TRBV11-2 and TRBJ2-1; D is unclear. Germline CDR1 SGHAT, CDR2 FQNNGV. This CDR3 has 12 amino acids. Written as DNA, the CDR3 is TGTGTCAGTACCTTCAGAGGATATGAGCAGTTCTTC. Translating gives CVSTFRGYEQFF.

This clonotype was seen a single time. Here the CDR3 omits its conserved ending phenylalanine or tryptophan, so a read error is the likely source. The chain combines TRBV11-2 with TRBJ2-7; 12 bases align to TRBD2. The CDR3 contains 17 residues. CDR1 and CDR2 from the germline V gene are SGHAT and FQNNGV. The V and J ends lost 9 bases and 3 bases, in that order; junction bases with no gene match: 15. CDR3 bases: TGTGCCAGTAGCCAGGGACTAGCGGGTCCCCCTTTCTACGAGCAGTACATC. Protein sequence: CASSQGLAGPPFYEQYI.

About this clonotype itself: Just one base apart from a much larger clone, this may be a read error. V and J are TRBV5-1 and TRBJ2-1; TRBD1 is a possible D gene (6 bases). This CDR3 comprises 14 residues. Germline loops: CDR1 SGHRS, CDR2 YFSETQ. V was trimmed by 0 bases and J by 6 bases, leaving 10 bases between them. CDR3 sequence reads: CASSLELGGNEQFF. The CDR3 coding sequence is TGCGCCAGCAGCTTGGAACTAGGGGGCAATGAGCAGTTCTTC.

This clonotype was observed a handful of times. CDR3 in DNA: TGTGCCAGCCGAGGGGACGAGATTAGCAACGAGCAGTACTTC. Protein product: CASRGDEISNEQYF. The chain recombines TRBV28 with TRBJ2-7; either TRBD1 or TRBD2 may supply D (5 bases each). The CDR3 contains 14 residues. The V and J ends lost 8 bases and 5 bases respectively, with 19 bases between them. Looked up from germline, CDR1 is MDHEN and CDR2 is SYDVKM.

CDR3 coding DNA: TGTGCCAGCAGTTTAGGCAGGGGACCCAATCAGCCCCAGCATTTT. Encoded protein: CASSLGRGPNQPQHF. J is TRBJ1-5 and V is TRBV28; perhaps TRBD1 as D (6 bases). Germline values: CDR1 MDHEN, CDR2 SYDVKM. The CDR3 totals 15 residues. The V and J ends lost 2 bases and 3 bases respectively, with 11 bases between them.

The chain combines TRBV14 with TRBJ2-1, with a weak D call TRBD2 (6 bases). CDR3 length: 15 residues. Germline V gene lookup returns CDR1 SGHDN and CDR2 FVKESK. V was cut by 3 bases and J by 8 bases, with 17 bases left in between. The CDR3 reads CASSQFGSSGDEQFF. The CDR3 coding sequence is TGTGCCAGCAGCCAGTTCGGGAGTAGCGGAGATGAGCAGTTCTTC.

Notes on this clonotype: Without the conserved terminal phenylalanine or tryptophan, this CDR3 likely stems from a read error. The V gene is TRBV29-1, the J gene TRBJ2-3, with D perhaps TRBD1 (5 bases). The CDR3 runs to 12 residues. Germline V CDR1 and CDR2: SQVTM, ANQGSEA. The CDR3 DNA reads as TGCAGCGTAGAAGGGGCAGGGGATACGCAGTATTCT. It codes for CSVEGAGDTQYS.

As concerns this clonotype: A read error may account for a junction end that differs from germline. This chain links TRBV12-3 or TRBV12-4 with TRBJ1-1; maybe TRBD1 (6 bases). The CDR3 spans 14 residues. The CDR3 sequence: CAGSPQQGSTEAFF. CDR3 nucleotides: TGCGCCGGCAGTCCCCAACAGGGTAGCACTGAGGCTTTCTTT.

With respect to this clonotype: Possible read error: a much larger clone is one base away. The chain carries TRBV5-1 and TRBJ1-2, with TRBD1 as a possible D gene (5 bases). The CDR3 totals 13 residues. Germline values: CDR1 SGHRS, CDR2 YFSETQ. The V and J ends lost 7 bases and 1 base respectively, with 11 bases between them. The chain's CDR3 is CASLQDNNYGYTF. The CDR3 DNA sequence: TGCGCCAGCCTGCAGGACAATAACTATGGCTACACCTTC. Drawing the rest from reference TRBV5-1 and TRBJ1-2, the complete variable domain is KAGVTQTPRYLIKTRGQQVTLSCSPISGHRSVSWYQQTPGQGLQFLFEYFSETQRNKGNFPGRFSGRQFSNSRSEMNVSTLELGDSALYLCASLQDNNYGYTFGSGTRLTVV.

This clonotype turned up a few times. This may stem from a read error, because a much larger clone lies one nucleotide away. The rearrangement uses TRBV19 and TRBJ2-2; 8 positions agree with TRBD2. CDR1 and CDR2 from the germline V gene are LNHDA and SQIVND (reference sequence). The CDR3 sequence is 14 residues long. CDR3 residues: CAGSAGLVGGELFF. CDR3 DNA: TGTGCCGGTAGTGCGGGACTAGTGGGCGGGGAGCTGTTTTTT.

This clonotype was found a few times. A much larger clone is a single base away; this may be a read error. V gene TRBV12-3 or TRBV12-4 combines with J gene TRBJ2-5; D gene ambiguous. The CDR3 has 13 residues. CDR3 region: CVSSRTTKETQYF. DNA of the CDR3: TGTGTCAGCAGCCGTACTACAAAAGAGACCCAGTACTTC.

The V and J genes are TRBV12-3 or TRBV12-4 and TRBJ2-3; 8 bases agree with TRBD2. Germline trimming cut 8 bases from V and 2 bases from J; bases unmatched to any gene: 12. The CDR3 runs 16 residues. CDR3 nucleotides: TGTGCCAGCGGTTCCCTAAGCGGGAGCGCCACAGATACGCAGTATTTT. This codes for CASGSLSGSATDTQYF.

This clonotype came up many times. The chain couples TRBV12-3 or TRBV12-4 to TRBJ2-7; D may be TRBD2 (6 bases). Trimming pared 7 bases from V and 4 bases from J, leaving 20 bases between. The CDR3 loop spans 15 amino acids. CDR3 sequence (DNA): TGTGCCAGCACCGAACCGGGACTGGCTTTTTACGAGCAGTACTTC. Translated: CASTEPGLAFYEQYF.

This chain joins TRBV12-3 or TRBV12-4 and TRBJ1-5; 7 nucleotides match TRBD1. CDR3 size: 17 residues. V lost 5 bases, J lost 6 bases, and 16 bases stayed unmatched. The CDR3 nucleotides are TGTGCCAGCAGTGAGGCGACAGGGCCGGCGGGCAGTCAGCCCCAGCATTTT. Amino acids: CASSEATGPAGSQPQHF.

V gene TRBV29-1 combines with J gene TRBJ2-3; 8 nucleotides agree with TRBD1. The junction had 13 bases not matched to a gene; V was cut back by 4 bases and J by 13 bases. The CDR3 is 13 amino acids. The V gene's germline CDR1 is SQVTM and CDR2 ANQGSEA. The CDR3 nucleotides are TGCAGCGTTGGCAGGGGGCAGAGAGATAGGGAGTATTTT. The encoded protein is CSVGRGQRDREYF.

A note on this clonotype: At one boundary the junction diverges from the germline segment, which might be a read error. The gene calls are TRBV12-3 or TRBV12-4 and TRBJ2-3; D might be TRBD1 (5 bases). CDR3 length: 14 amino acids. The CDR3 loop is CASTFIQGADTQYF. The CDR3 nucleotides are TGTGCCAGCACTTTCATCCAGGGCGCAGATACGCAATATTTT.

This clonotype has only one observation. A read error may account for a junction end that differs from germline. Written as DNA, the CDR3 is TGTGTCGCAGGGGGGGTGCAGAACCATGAAGCTTTATTT. Translation: CVAGGVQNHEALF. The chain combines TRBV10-3 with TRBJ1-1, with 7 bases that match TRBD1. The CDR3 has 13 amino acids. Germline CDR1 and CDR2: ENHRY and SYGVKD.

The CDR3 nucleotides read TGTGCCAGCAGTTCACTGAGAAACGTCAGTTGGATAAACATTCAGTACTTC. This codes for CASSSLRNVSWINIQYF. The genes are TRBV28 and TRBJ2-4; D remains ambiguous. This CDR3 has 17 amino acids. V lost 4 bases, J lost 6 bases, and 22 bases lay in between. Germline CDR1 reads MDHEN; CDR2 reads SYDVKM. Complete variable domain (other parts from reference TRBV28 and TRBJ2-4): DVKVTQSSRYLVKRTGEKVFLECVQDMDHENMFWYRQDPGLGLRLIYFSYDVKMKEKGDIPEGYSVSREKKERFSLILESASTNQTSMYLCASSSLRNVSWINIQYFGAGTRLSVL.

Worth noting for this clonotype: This CDR3 is missing its conserved last phenylalanine or tryptophan, likely due to a read error. The chain carries TRBV5-4 and TRBJ2-5; no definite D call. CDR1 SGHNT and CDR2 YYREEE come from the germline V gene (reference sequence). CDR3 length: 15 amino acids. The CDR3 loop is CASSPSVQDQEIQYL. The CDR3 bases are TGTGCCAGCAGCCCTTCTGTCCAGGACCAAGAGATCCAGTACCTC.

About this clonotype itself: Its ends do not fully match the called genes, so a read error is possible. The rearrangement joins TRBV29-1 to TRBJ1-6; a possible D gene is TRBD1 (5 bases). This CDR3 has 14 residues. Germline assignment: CDR1 SQVTM and CDR2 ANQGSEA. The DNA for the CDR3 is TGCTGCGTCCGTACAGGACAAACGACTTCACCCCTCCACTTT. Amino acid sequence: CCVRTGQTTSPLHF.

The gene calls are TRBV10-3 and TRBJ2-3; D is perhaps TRBD1 (6 bases). Germline-derived CDR1 and CDR2 are ENHRY and SYGVKD. The CDR3 runs to 16 residues. With 0 bases removed from V and 2 bases from J, the gap between germline ends came to 12 bases. The CDR3 DNA is TGTGCCATCAGTGAGTCTACAGGGTTTTCCACAGATACGCAGTATTTT. Translation: CAISESTGFSTDTQYF.

Turning to this clonotype: The junction and the germline gene differ at one end; a read error may be behind it. This chain connects TRBV29-1 to TRBJ2-3, with 9 positions matching TRBD2. Germline V gene lookup returns CDR1 SQVTM and CDR2 ANQGSEA. The CDR3 is 15 amino acids. The CDR3 reads CSVGPAGGQTGTQYF. In DNA, the CDR3 is TGCAGCGTTGGGCCCGCGGGGGGGCAGACAGGTACGCAGTACTTT.

This clonotype occurred many times. The chain has TRBV28 and TRBJ2-6, with D possibly matching TRBD2 (6 bases). This CDR3 is built from 16 residues. V gave up 6 bases and J gave up 0 bases, with 12 bases separating them. Germline assignment: CDR1 MDHEN and CDR2 SYDVKM. CDR3 nucleotides: TGTGCCAGCAGCTCTCCCGGGAGCTCTGGGGCCAACGTCCTGACTTTC. Translation gives CASSSPGSSGANVLTF.

In the case of this clonotype: Its ends do not fully match the called genes, so a read error is possible. The chain recombines TRBV12-3 or TRBV12-4 with TRBJ2-7; either TRBD1 or TRBD2 may supply D (5 bases each). The CDR3 has 12 amino acids. CDR3 DNA sequence: TGTACCAGCAGTACCGGGGCCTACGAGCATTACTTC. Amino acids: CTSSTGAYEHYF.